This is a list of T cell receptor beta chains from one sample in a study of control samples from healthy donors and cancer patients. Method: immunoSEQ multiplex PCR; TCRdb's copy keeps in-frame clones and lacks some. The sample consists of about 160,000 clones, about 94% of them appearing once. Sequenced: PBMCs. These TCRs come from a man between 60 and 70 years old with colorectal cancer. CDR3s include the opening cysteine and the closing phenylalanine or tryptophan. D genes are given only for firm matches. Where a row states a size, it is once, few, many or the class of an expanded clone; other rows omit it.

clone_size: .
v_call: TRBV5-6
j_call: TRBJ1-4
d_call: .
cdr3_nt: TGTGCCAGCAGCTTGGCGGGGGGGCCTGGTGAAAAACTGTTTTTT
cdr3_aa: CASSLAGGPGEKLFF

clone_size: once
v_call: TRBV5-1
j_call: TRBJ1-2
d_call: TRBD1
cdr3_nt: TGCGCCAGCAGCTCTGGATCGGATGGGACAGGGTATGGCTACACCTTC
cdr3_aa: CASSSGSDGTGYGYTF

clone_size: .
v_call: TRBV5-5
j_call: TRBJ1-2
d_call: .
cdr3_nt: TGTGCCAGCAGCCGGACCCCGGGACCCGGGGACCATGGCTACACCTTC
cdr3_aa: CASSRTPGPGDHGYTF

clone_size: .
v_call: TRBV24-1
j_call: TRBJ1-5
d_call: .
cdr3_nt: TGTGCCACCAGTGATGTGAGTAGTGGGTGGCATTTT
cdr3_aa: CATSDVSSGWHF

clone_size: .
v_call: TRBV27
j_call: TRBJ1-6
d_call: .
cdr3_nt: TGTGCCAGCAGTTTATTTGGGGGTAATTCACCCCTCCACTTT
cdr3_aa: CASSLFGGNSPLHF

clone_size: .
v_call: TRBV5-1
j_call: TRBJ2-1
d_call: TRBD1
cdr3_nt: TGCGCCAGCAGCTTGGCCGGGACAGGGGGCTACAATGAGCAGTTCTTC
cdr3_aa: CASSLAGTGGYNEQFF

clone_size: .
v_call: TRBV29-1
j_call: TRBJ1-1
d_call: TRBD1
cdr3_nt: TGCAGCGTTGCCGGGACAGGGTCTGAAGCTTTCTTT
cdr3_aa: CSVAGTGSEAFF

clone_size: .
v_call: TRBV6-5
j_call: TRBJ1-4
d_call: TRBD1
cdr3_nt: TGTGCCAGCAGTTACGACCGGGACAGCTCTGAAAAACTGTTTTTT
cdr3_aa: CASSYDRDSSEKLFF

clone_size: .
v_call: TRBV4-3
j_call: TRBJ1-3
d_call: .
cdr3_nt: TGCGCCAGCAGCTGGACAGTCTCTACCTACTCTGGAAACACCATATATTTT
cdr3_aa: CASSWTVSTYSGNTIYF

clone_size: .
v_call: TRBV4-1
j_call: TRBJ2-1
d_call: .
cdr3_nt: TGCGCCAGCAGCCAAGGGTACCGGACCCGGGACAATGAGCAGTTCTTC
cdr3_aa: CASSQGYRTRDNEQFF

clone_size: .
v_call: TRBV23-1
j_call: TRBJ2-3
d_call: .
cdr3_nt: TGCGCCAGCAGTCAATCGACTTCCCGGCCGTTCCTTAGCACAGATACGCAGTATTTT
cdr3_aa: CASSQSTSRPFLSTDTQYF

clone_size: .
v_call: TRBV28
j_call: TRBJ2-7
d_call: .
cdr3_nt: TGTGCCAGCAGAACAGGGCCGTCCTACGAGCAGTACTTC
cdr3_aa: CASRTGPSYEQYF

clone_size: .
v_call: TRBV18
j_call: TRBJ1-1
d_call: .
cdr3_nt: TGTGCCAGCTCACCGGGAAATTCGAACACTGAAGCTTTCTTT
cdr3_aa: CASSPGNSNTEAFF

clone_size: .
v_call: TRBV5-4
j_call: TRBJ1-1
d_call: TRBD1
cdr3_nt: TGTGCCAGCAGCGGAGACAGGGGCACTGAAGCTTTCTTT
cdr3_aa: CASSGDRGTEAFF

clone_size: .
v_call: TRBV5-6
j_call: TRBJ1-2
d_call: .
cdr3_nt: TGTGCCAGCAGCGCCCGAACAGTCCCCAGCAATGGCTACACCTTC
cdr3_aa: CASSARTVPSNGYTF

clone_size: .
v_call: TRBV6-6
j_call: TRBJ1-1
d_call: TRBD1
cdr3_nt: TGTGCCAGCAGTTCCCCGACAGGGATGAACACTGAAGCTTTCTTT
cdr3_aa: CASSSPTGMNTEAFF

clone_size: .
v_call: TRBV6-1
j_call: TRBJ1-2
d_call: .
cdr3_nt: TGTGCCAGCAGTGAGACGGGACTTCGAATTGGCTACACCTTC
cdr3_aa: CASSETGLRIGYTF

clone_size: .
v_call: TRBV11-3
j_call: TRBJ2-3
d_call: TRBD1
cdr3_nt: TGTGCCAGCAGCCCCCGACAGGGGGTTAGGTATTTT
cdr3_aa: CASSPRQGVRYF

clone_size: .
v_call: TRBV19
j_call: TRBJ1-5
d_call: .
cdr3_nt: TGTGCCAGTAGGAGAAATAATCAGCCCCAGCATTTT
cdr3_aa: CASRRNNQPQHF

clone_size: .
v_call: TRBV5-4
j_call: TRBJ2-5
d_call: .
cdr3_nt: TGTGCCAGCACCAACGACAGGTTCGGTGAGACCCAGTACTTC
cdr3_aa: CASTNDRFGETQYF

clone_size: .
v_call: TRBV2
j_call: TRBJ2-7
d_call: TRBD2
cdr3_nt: TGTGCCAGCAGGGGACTAGCGGGGCCCTGGGGGTACTTC
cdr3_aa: CASRGLAGPWGYF

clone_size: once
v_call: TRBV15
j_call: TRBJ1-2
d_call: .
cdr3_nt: TGTGCCACCAGCAGAGTAAGGGGAGGGGACTATGGCTACACCTTC
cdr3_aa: CATSRVRGGDYGYTF

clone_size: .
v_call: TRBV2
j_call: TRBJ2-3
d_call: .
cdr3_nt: TGTGCCAGCACTCTGGAGGGAAGCACAGATACGCAGTATTTT
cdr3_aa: CASTLEGSTDTQYF

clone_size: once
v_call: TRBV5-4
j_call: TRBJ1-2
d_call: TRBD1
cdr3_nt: TGTGCCAGCAGCCTCGGGACAGGGGGCGGCTATGGCTACACCTTC
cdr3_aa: CASSLGTGGGYGYTF

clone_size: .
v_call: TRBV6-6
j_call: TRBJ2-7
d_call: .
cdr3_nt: TGTGCCAGCAGTTACGTCACCAGGGTTCCCTACGAGCAGTACTTC
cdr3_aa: CASSYVTRVPYEQYF

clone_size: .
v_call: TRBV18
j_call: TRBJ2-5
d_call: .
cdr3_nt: TGTGCCAGCTCAATAGGGAGCCAGGGAGGAGAGACCCAGTACTTC
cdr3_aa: CASSIGSQGGETQYF

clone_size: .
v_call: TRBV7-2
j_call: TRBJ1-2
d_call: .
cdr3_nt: TGTGCCAGCAGCTTAGCGGGGGGAGGTGGCTACACCTTC
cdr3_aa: CASSLAGGGGYTF

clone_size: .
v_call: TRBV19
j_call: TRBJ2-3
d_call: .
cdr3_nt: TGTGCCAGTAGCGCACTAGACAACACAGATACGCAGTATTTT
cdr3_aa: CASSALDNTDTQYF